Listed below are T cell receptor beta chains from one sample, sequenced in a study of blood T cell repertoires in COVID-19. The table came from immunoSEQ multiplex PCR; TCRdb's copy has only in-frame clones and leaves some out. Among about 170,000 clones listed, about 83% were seen once. Sample: peripheral blood. These receptors came from a man between 18 and 35 years old with active or convalescent COVID-19. The CDR3 runs from the conserved cysteine through the conserved F or W. D genes are given only for firm matches. The size of a clone is reported for some rows only, either as once, few or many, or as a class for expanded clones.

v_call	clone_size	d_call	j_call	cdr3_nt	cdr3_aa
TRBV2	NA	NA	TRBJ1-6	TGTGCCAGCAGTGAGTTGGGCTGGAATTCACCCCTCCACTTT	CASSELGWNSPLHF
TRBV7-9	NA	TRBD1	TRBJ1-1	TGTGCCAGCAGCTTATTTAGGGACAGGGGACGCACTGAAGCTTTCTTT	CASSLFRDRGRTEAFF
TRBV19	NA	TRBD1	TRBJ1-1	TGTGCCAGTAGTTGGGGACAGGGGAACACTGAAGCTTTCTTT	CASSWGQGNTEAFF
TRBV4-3	NA	TRBD1	TRBJ1-1	TGCGCCAGCAGCCCAGGACAGGGGGAAGTGATAGTGGACACTGAAGCTTTCTTT	CASSPGQGEVIVDTEAFF
TRBV4-3	NA	NA	TRBJ2-7	TGCGCCAGCAGCCAAGATCGGGGTACGTACGAGCAGTACTTC	CASSQDRGTYEQYF
TRBV7-3	NA	TRBD1	TRBJ1-2	TGTGCCAGCAGCTTGTCGGGGGACAGGATCTATGGCTACACCTTC	CASSLSGDRIYGYTF
TRBV6-5	NA	TRBD1	TRBJ2-2	TGTGCCAGCAGGTCGGGACAGGGAGAGTCCGGGGAGCTGTTTTTT	CASRSGQGESGELFF
TRBV19	NA	NA	TRBJ2-5	TGTGCCAGTAGTCATCCGCGGGATGGCCCAGAGACCCAGTACTTC	CASSHPRDGPETQYF
TRBV6-2/TRBV6-3	NA	NA	TRBJ2-7	TGTGCCAGCAGTTACTCTAAGTATCAGGGTTCCGACGAGCAGTACTTC	CASSYSKYQGSDEQYF
TRBV29-1	once	NA	TRBJ1-3	TGCAGCGCCAACCTTAAGAACGGGGGAAACACCATATATTTT	CSANLKNGGNTIYF
TRBV19	few	TRBD1	TRBJ2-2	TGTGCCACCCAAGGGAGGACAGGGGGCACCGGGGAGCTGTTTTTT	CATQGRTGGTGELFF
TRBV20-1	NA	TRBD1	TRBJ1-1	TGCAGTGCTAGTGACCGGACAGGGGCGCACACTGAAGCTTTCTTT	CSASDRTGAHTEAFF
TRBV7-2	NA	TRBD2	TRBJ2-5	TGTGCCAGCAGCTTAGTGGGAGGGGTGAGCCCCGGGGAGACCCAGTACTTC	CASSLVGGVSPGETQYF
TRBV7-9	once	NA	TRBJ1-4	TGTGCCAGCAGCTTAGGACAGGTTGGGGAAAAACTGTTTTTT	CASSLGQVGEKLFF
TRBV9	NA	NA	TRBJ2-2	TGTGCCAGCAGCGTAGCGGGGAACACCGGGGAGCTGTTTTTT	CASSVAGNTGELFF
TRBV3-1/TRBV3-2	NA	NA	TRBJ2-1	TGTGCCAGCAGCCAAGGACTAGTGAACTCCAATGAGCAGTTCTTC	CASSQGLVNSNEQFF
TRBV9	NA	TRBD1	TRBJ1-2	TGTGCCAGCAGCGAGAGGGGACAGGGGGCAGATGGCTACACCTTC	CASSERGQGADGYTF
TRBV29-1	NA	TRBD1	TRBJ1-4	TGCAGCGTTGAAAAGACAGGGAATAATGAAAAACTGTTTTTT	CSVEKTGNNEKLFF
TRBV5-5	NA	TRBD1	TRBJ2-2	TGTGCCAGCAGCTTGGCCTGGTTCGGGACAGGTGAAACCGGGGAGCTGTTTTTT	CASSLAWFGTGETGELFF
TRBV12-5	NA	NA	TRBJ2-3	TGTGCTAGTGGTCCCGGGGGTTTCCCCACAGATACGCAGTATTTT	CASGPGGFPTDTQYF
TRBV5-1	NA	NA	TRBJ2-2	TGCGCCAGCAGCGGGGGGGACATTAACACCGGGGAGCTGTTTTTT	CASSGGDINTGELFF
TRBV5-4	NA	NA	TRBJ2-5	TGTGCCAGCAGTTCAGGGGCGCGGGAAGAGACCCAGTACTTC	CASSSGAREETQYF
TRBV19	NA	TRBD1	TRBJ1-6	TGTGCCAGTAGTACGACAGGGGATTCACCCCTCCACTTT	CASSTTGDSPLHF
TRBV7-2	NA	TRBD2	TRBJ2-4	TGTGCCAGCAGCTTAGCGCCCGGGACTAGCGGGGGGAAAAACATTCAGTACTTC	CASSLAPGTSGGKNIQYF
TRBV27	NA	NA	TRBJ2-7	TGTGCCACCATGGGGGGGCCCCTCTCCTACGAGCAGTACTTC	CATMGGPLSYEQYF
TRBV6-5	NA	NA	TRBJ2-3	TGTGCCAGCAGAGTAGCGGAGTACACAGATACGCAGTATTTT	CASRVAEYTDTQYF
TRBV5-6	NA	NA	TRBJ1-1	TGTGCCAGCAGCTCAGGCCCTTTCAATGAAGCTTTCTTT	CASSSGPFNEAFF
TRBV11-3	NA	TRBD2	TRBJ2-3	TGTGCCAGCAGCCTCACCCTTAGCGGGAGGACGGATACGCAGTATTTT	CASSLTLSGRTDTQYF
TRBV6-5	NA	NA	TRBJ2-2	TGTGCCAGCAAAGTGTTAGGGGCGAACACCGGGGAGCTGTTTTTT	CASKVLGANTGELFF
TRBV21-1	NA	NA	TRBJ1-2	TGTGCCAGCAGCGCTTCAGGAACAGTTCTAACCTATGGCTACACCTTC	CASSASGTVLTYGYTF
TRBV6-5	NA	TRBD1	TRBJ2-3	TGTGCCAGCAGTTCCGCCGGGACAGGGGAAGCAGATACGCAGTATTTT	CASSSAGTGEADTQYF
TRBV11-3	NA	NA	TRBJ2-5	TGTGCCAGCAGCTCGACGGGAGTCCAAGAGACCCAGTACTTC	CASSSTGVQETQYF